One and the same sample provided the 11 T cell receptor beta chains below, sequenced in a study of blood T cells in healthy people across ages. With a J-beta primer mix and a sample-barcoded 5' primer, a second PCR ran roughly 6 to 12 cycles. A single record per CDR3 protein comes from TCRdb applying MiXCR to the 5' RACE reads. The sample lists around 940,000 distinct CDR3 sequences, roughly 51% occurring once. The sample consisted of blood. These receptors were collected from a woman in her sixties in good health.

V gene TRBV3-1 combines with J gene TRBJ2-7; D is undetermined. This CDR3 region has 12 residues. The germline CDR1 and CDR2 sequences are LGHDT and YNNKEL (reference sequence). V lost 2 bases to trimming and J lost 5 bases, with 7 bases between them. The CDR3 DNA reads TGTGCCAGCAGCCAAAATTTAGACGAGCAGTACTTC. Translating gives CASSQNLDEQYF.

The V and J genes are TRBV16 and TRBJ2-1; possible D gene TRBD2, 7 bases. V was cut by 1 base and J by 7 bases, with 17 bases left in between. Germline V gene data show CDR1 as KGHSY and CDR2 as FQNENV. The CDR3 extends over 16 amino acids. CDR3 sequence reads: CASSQFFGGARNEQFF. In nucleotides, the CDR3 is TGTGCCAGCAGCCAATTCTTTGGGGGGGCAAGGAATGAGCAGTTCTTC.

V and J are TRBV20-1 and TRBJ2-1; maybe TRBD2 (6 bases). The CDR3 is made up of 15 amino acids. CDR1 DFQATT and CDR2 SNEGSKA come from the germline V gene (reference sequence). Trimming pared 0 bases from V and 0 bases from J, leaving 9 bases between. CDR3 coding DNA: TGCAGTGCTAGAGATGGCGGGACCTCCTACAATGAGCAGTTCTTC. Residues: CSARDGGTSYNEQFF.

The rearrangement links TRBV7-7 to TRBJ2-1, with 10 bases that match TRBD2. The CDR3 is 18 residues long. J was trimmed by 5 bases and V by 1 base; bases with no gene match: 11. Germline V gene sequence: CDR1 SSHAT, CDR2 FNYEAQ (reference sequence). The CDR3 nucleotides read TGTGCCAGCAGCTTAGAGAGCCCTAGCGGGAGAGTCCACAATGAGCAGTTCTTC. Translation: CASSLESPSGRVHNEQFF.

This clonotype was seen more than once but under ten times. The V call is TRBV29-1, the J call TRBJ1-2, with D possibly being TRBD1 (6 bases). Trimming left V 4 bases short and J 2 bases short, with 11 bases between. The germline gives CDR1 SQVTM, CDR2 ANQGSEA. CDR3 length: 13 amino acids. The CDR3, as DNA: TGCAGCGTTGGGCCAGGGGCCAACTATGGCTACACCTTC. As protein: CSVGPGANYGYTF.

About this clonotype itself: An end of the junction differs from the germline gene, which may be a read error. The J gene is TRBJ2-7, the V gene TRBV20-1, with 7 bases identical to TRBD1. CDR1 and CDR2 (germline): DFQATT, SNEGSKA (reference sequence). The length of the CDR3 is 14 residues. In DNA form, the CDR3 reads TGCAGTGCAAGAACACCGGGACAGAGCTACGAGCAGTACTTT. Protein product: CSARTPGQSYEQYF.

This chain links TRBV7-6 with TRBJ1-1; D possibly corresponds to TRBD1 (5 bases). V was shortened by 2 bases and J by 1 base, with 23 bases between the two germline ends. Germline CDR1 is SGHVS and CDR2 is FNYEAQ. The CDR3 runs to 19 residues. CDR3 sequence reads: CASSLRPRGPKVKNTEAFF. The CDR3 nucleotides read TGTGCCAGCAGCTTAAGACCCCGGGGACCGAAAGTTAAGAACACTGAAGCTTTCTTT.

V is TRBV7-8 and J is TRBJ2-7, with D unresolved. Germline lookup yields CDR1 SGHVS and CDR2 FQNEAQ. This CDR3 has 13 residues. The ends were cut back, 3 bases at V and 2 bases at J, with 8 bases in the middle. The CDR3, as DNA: TGTGCCAGCAGCTTGTCCGTCACCTACGAGCAGTACTTC. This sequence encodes CASSLSVTYEQYF.

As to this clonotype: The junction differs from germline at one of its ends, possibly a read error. CDR3 bases: TGTGCCAGCAGTGATCCTAGCGGGACCTACAATGGGCAGTTCTTC. This gives the protein CASSDPSGTYNGQFF. The chain joins TRBV2 to TRBJ2-1, with TRBD2 matching over 9 bases. From germline, CDR1 is SNHLY and CDR2 FYNNEI. The CDR3 contains 15 residues. The full variable domain, its missing parts supplied by reference TRBV2 and TRBJ2-1, is EPEVTQTPSHQVTQMGQEVILRCVPISNHLYFYWYRQILGQKVEFLVSFYNNEISEKSEIFDDQFSVERPDGSNFTLKIRSTKLEDSAMYFCASSDPSGTYNGQFFGPGTRLTVL.

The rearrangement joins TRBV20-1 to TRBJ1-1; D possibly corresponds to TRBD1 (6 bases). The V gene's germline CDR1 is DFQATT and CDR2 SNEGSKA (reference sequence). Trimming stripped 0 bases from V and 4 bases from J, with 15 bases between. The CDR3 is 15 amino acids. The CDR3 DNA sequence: TGCAGTGCTAGAGATCCTGGCAGGGGATTCACTGAAGCTTTCTTT. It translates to CSARDPGRGFTEAFF.

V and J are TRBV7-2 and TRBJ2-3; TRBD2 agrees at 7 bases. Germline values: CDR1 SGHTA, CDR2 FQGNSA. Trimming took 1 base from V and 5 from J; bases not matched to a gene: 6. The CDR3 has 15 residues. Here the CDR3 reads CASSLGGGREDTQYF. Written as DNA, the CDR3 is TGTGCCAGCAGCTTAGGGGGGGGGAGGGAAGATACGCAGTATTTT.